Each of the 28 T cell receptor beta chains below was sequenced from the same sample in a study of blood T cell repertoires in COVID-19. Repertoires were generated with immunoSEQ multiplex PCR, while TCRdb's copy carries only in-frame clones and drops some. The repertoire holds a few hundred thousand clones, with around 90% as singletons. Source material: peripheral blood. The receptors were gathered from a person aged 18 to 30 with COVID-19, enrolled during active disease.

The chain is built from TRBV5-1 and TRBJ1-3; D is unresolved. This CDR3 spans 14 amino acids. Trimming stripped 2 bases from V and 1 base from J, with 7 bases between. The germline CDR1 and CDR2 sequences are SGHRS and YFSETQ. This chain's CDR3 is CASSFSSSGNTIYF. In DNA form, the CDR3 reads TGCGCCAGCAGCTTTTCCTCGTCTGGAAACACCATATATTTT.

The table lists this clone with a count of one. This sequence joins TRBV7-9 and TRBJ1-1; 10 bases align to TRBD1. Germline values: CDR1 SEHNR, CDR2 FQNEAQ (reference sequence). J lost 5 bases, V lost 5 bases, and 2 bases had no gene match. The CDR3 is 13 amino acids. CDR3 amino acids: CASSRTGGTEAFF. CDR3 sequence (DNA): TGTGCCAGCAGCCGGACAGGGGGGACTGAAGCTTTCTTT.

The V and J genes are TRBV6-1 and TRBJ1-2, with D perhaps TRBD1 (5 bases). V lost 0 bases and J 2 bases, leaving 7 bases between the germline ends. Germline V lookup: CDR1 MNHNS, CDR2 SASEGT. The CDR3 has 14 residues. The CDR3 region has the DNA TGTGCCAGCAGTGAAGCTCCAGGGAACTATGGCTACACCTTC. Encoded protein: CASSEAPGNYGYTF.

The chain links TRBV7-3 to TRBJ1-1; D not resolved. The V gene's germline CDR1 is SGHTA and CDR2 FQGTGA. The CDR3 sequence is 13 residues long. V lost 0 bases and J 0 bases, leaving 2 bases between the germline ends. The CDR3 loop reads CASSLTVNTEAFF. For the CDR3, the DNA is TGTGCCAGCAGCTTAACCGTGAACACTGAAGCTTTCTTT.

This sequence joins TRBV7-8 and TRBJ2-7; 7 bases align to TRBD1. The CDR3 length is 13 residues. The germline gives CDR1 SGHVS, CDR2 FQNEAQ. V trimming: 6 bases; J trimming: 4 bases; junction bases outside the gene matches: 6. The CDR3 DNA follows: TGTGCCAGCAGAGGGGACAGCGAGTACGAGCAGTACTTC. The encoded protein is CASRGDSEYEQYF. Filled out from reference TRBV7-8 and TRBJ2-7, the complete variable domain reads GAGVSQSPRYKVAKRGQDVALRCDPISGHVSLFWYQQALGQGPEFLTYFQNEAQLDKSGLPSDRFFAERPEGSVSTLKIQRTQQEDSAVYLCASRGDSEYEQYFGPGTRLTVT.

The gene calls are TRBV5-6 and TRBJ2-7, with D perhaps matching TRBD2 (5 bases). Trimming took off 0 bases at V and 3 bases at J, with 10 bases between the two ends. Per germline, CDR1 SGHDT and CDR2 YYEEEE. The CDR3 runs 14 residues. The CDR3 bases are TGTGCCAGCAGCTTGGCCGGGGTCGACTACGAGCAGTACTTC. Amino acids: CASSLAGVDYEQYF. The full variable domain, its missing parts supplied by reference TRBV5-6 and TRBJ2-7, is DAGVTQSPTHLIKTRGQQVTLRCSPKSGHDTVSWYQQALGQGPQFIFQYYEEEERQRGNFPDRFSGHQFPNYSSELNVNALLLGDSALYLCASSLAGVDYEQYFGPGTRLTVT.

The rearrangement links TRBV27 to TRBJ2-2; a weak D match, TRBD2 (6 bases). Between the trimmed V and J ends, which lost 0 bases and 6 bases, there was a span of 14 bases. CDR1 is MNHEY, CDR2 SMNVEV, per germline (reference sequence). The CDR3 has 16 residues. CDR3 DNA: TGTGCCAGCAGTTTATCCGGGGGAGTGGGCCCCGGGGAGCTGTTTTTT. Protein product: CASSLSGGVGPGELFF.

The chain joins TRBV2 to TRBJ2-3, with TRBD1 as a possible D gene (5 bases). V lost 6 bases, J lost 3 bases, and 13 bases lay in between. CDR1 and CDR2 from the germline V gene are SNHLY and FYNNEI. The CDR3 sequence is 14 residues long. CDR3 coding DNA: TGTGCCAGCAGACCCAGGGTTTTTACAGATACGCAGTATTTT. This translates into CASRPRVFTDTQYF.

This sequence joins TRBV19 and TRBJ2-7; D is perhaps TRBD2 (5 bases). Germline V gene data show CDR1 as LNHDA and CDR2 as SQIVND (reference sequence). Trimming stripped 3 bases from V and 7 bases from J, with 13 bases between. This CDR3 spans 13 amino acids. The DNA of the CDR3 is TGTGCCAGTAGTATCACTAGAACGGGAGAGCAGTACTTC. Its translation: CASSITRTGEQYF. The full variable domain, with the rest looked up from reference TRBV19 and TRBJ2-7, is DGGITQSPKYLFRKEGQNVTLSCEQNLNHDAMYWYRQDPGQGLRLIYYSQIVNDFQKGDIAEGYSVSREKKESFPLTVTSAQKNPTAFYLCASSITRTGEQYFGPGTRLTVT.

The genes are TRBV2 and TRBJ2-3, with 9 bases that match TRBD1. This CDR3 contains 14 residues. The ends lost 5 bases at V and 3 bases at J; junction bases unmatched: 3. Germline CDR1 is SNHLY and CDR2 is FYNNEI. CDR3 in amino acids: CASSTGGRTDTQYF. Written as DNA, the CDR3 is TGTGCCAGCAGTACAGGGGGCAGGACAGATACGCAGTATTTT. Full variable domain (rest looked up from reference TRBV2 and TRBJ2-3): EPEVTQTPSHQVTQMGQEVILRCVPISNHLYFYWYRQILGQKVEFLVSFYNNEISEKSEIFDDQFSVERPDGSNFTLKIRSTKLEDSAMYFCASSTGGRTDTQYFGPGTRLTVL.

V gene TRBV6-2 or TRBV6-3 combines with J gene TRBJ2-7; 7 positions agree with TRBD1. V was pared by 2 bases and J by 3 bases, with 4 bases of the junction left unmatched. Per germline, CDR1 MNHEY and CDR2 SVGEGT. The CDR3 is made up of 14 amino acids. The CDR3 DNA sequence: TGTGCCAGCAGTTACCACGGGACAGTCTACGAGCAGTACTTC. Translation: CASSYHGTVYEQYF.

The chain couples TRBV28 to TRBJ1-5, with D perhaps TRBD1 (6 bases). Trimming removed 7 bases at V and 7 bases at J, with 11 bases between. CDR3 length equals 12 residues. From germline, CDR1 is MDHEN and CDR2 SYDVKM. CDR3 loop: CASTTGSQPQHF. The CDR3 DNA follows: TGTGCCAGCACTACAGGGAGCCAGCCCCAGCATTTT.

V gene TRBV6-1 combines with J gene TRBJ2-7; the D gene is possibly TRBD1 (6 bases). The germline V and J ends were trimmed by 3 bases and 0 bases, with 12 bases remaining between them. CDR1 is MNHNS, CDR2 SASEGT, per germline. There are 15 residues in the CDR3. The CDR3 DNA sequence: TGTGCCAGCAGTGAGGTGCCAGGGGCCTCCTACGAGCAGTACTTC. Protein product: CASSEVPGASYEQYF.

The chain carries TRBV2 and TRBJ2-3, with a weak D call TRBD2 (6 bases). Trimming cost V 7 bases and J 2 bases, with 22 bases left between them. The CDR3 consists of 17 residues. Germline CDR1 reads SNHLY; CDR2 reads FYNNEI. The CDR3 DNA is TGTGCCAGCACTACACCGCTTCTAGCGATCCCCACAGATACGCAGTATTTT. Protein: CASTTPLLAIPTDTQYF. Full variable domain (remainder filled in from reference TRBV2 and TRBJ2-3): EPEVTQTPSHQVTQMGQEVILRCVPISNHLYFYWYRQILGQKVEFLVSFYNNEISEKSEIFDDQFSVERPDGSNFTLKIRSTKLEDSAMYFCASTTPLLAIPTDTQYFGPGTRLTVL.

The rearrangement joins TRBV13 to TRBJ2-3, with 9 bases fitting TRBD2. V shed 4 bases and J 5 bases; nucleotides not matched to a gene: 7. Germline CDR1 reads PRHDT; CDR2 reads FYEKMQ (reference sequence). The CDR3 is 15 amino acids. CDR3 nucleotide sequence: TGTGCCAGCAGCTCGGGCGGGAGGGGTGGAGATACGCAGTATTTT. It codes for CASSSGGRGGDTQYF.

This clone was seen once. J is TRBJ1-2 and V is TRBV6-1; 7 bases align to TRBD1. This CDR3 is built from 13 residues. Per the germline V gene, CDR1 is MNHNS and CDR2 is SASEGT. J gave up 4 bases and V 2 bases, and 1 base lay outside the gene matches. In DNA, the CDR3 is TGTGCCAGCAGTGAACAGGGGGTCTATGGCTACACCTTC. Translating it yields CASSEQGVYGYTF.

V is TRBV19 and J is TRBJ2-1; D is possibly TRBD2 (5 bases). The germline gives CDR1 LNHDA, CDR2 SQIVND (reference sequence). V lost 2 bases and J lost 10, with 9 bases in between. The CDR3 runs 12 residues. CDR3 in amino acids: CASSIRDREQFF. For the CDR3, the DNA is TGTGCCAGTAGTATACGGGATCGAGAGCAGTTCTTC.

This clone was detected only once. V usage is TRBV30 and J usage is TRBJ1-6, with no clear D. The CDR3 covers 15 residues. The germline CDR1 and CDR2 sequences are GTSNPN and SVGIG (reference sequence). The V end lost 0 bases, the J end lost 6 bases, and 12 bases lay between the germline ends. CDR3 protein: CAWSVPGSTNSPLHF. CDR3 DNA sequence: TGTGCCTGGAGTGTACCCGGGAGCACTAATTCACCCCTCCACTTT.

The gene calls are TRBV3-1 (or the pseudogene TRBV3-2) and TRBJ1-2; D is perhaps TRBD1 (5 bases). Germline V gene data show CDR1 as LGHDT and CDR2 as YNNKEL (reference sequence). The CDR3 has 17 amino acids. Between the trimmed V and J ends, which lost 0 bases and 0 bases, there was a span of 14 bases. CDR3 protein: CASSQEGGDYSNYGYTF. In nucleotides, the CDR3 is TGTGCCAGCAGCCAAGAAGGTGGGGACTACTCTAACTATGGCTACACCTTC.

The chain joins TRBV7-9 to TRBJ2-1; TRBD2 aligns across 11 bases. The CDR3 contains 17 residues. The junction had 10 bases not matched to a gene; V was cut back by 5 bases and J by 4 bases. The germline gives CDR1 SEHNR, CDR2 FQNEAQ (reference sequence). The CDR3 DNA sequence: TGTGCCAGCAGCGGGAGGGGTGGGACTAGCGGATACAATGAGCAGTTCTTC. Its translation: CASSGRGGTSGYNEQFF. The whole variable domain, filled in from reference TRBV7-9 and TRBJ2-1, reads DTGVSQNPRHKITKRGQNVTFRCDPISEHNRLYWYRQTLGQGPEFLTYFQNEAQLEKSRLLSDRFSAERPKGSFSTLEIQRTEQGDSAMYLCASSGRGGTSGYNEQFFGPGTRLTVL.

This rearrangement joins TRBV18 to TRBJ2-7; 7 bases fit TRBD1. The CDR3 runs 13 residues. V was clipped by 6 bases and J by 6 bases; unmatched bases: 8. Germline-derived CDR1 and CDR2 are KGHSH and LQKENI. CDR3 sequence reads: CASSQTGSAEQYF. The CDR3 DNA reads as TGTGCCAGCTCCCAGACAGGGTCGGCCGAGCAGTACTTC.

This clone was found once. V is TRBV19 and J is TRBJ2-6; D possibly corresponds to TRBD2 (6 bases). Per the germline V gene, CDR1 is LNHDA and CDR2 is SQIVND (reference sequence). The CDR3 contains 17 residues. Trimming took off 1 base at V and 0 bases at J, with 10 bases between the two ends. CDR3 in amino acids: CASSIVGGLSGANVLTF. CDR3 in DNA: TGTGCCAGTAGTATAGTAGGAGGGCTCTCTGGGGCCAACGTCCTGACTTTC.

The J gene is TRBJ2-7, the V gene TRBV9; TRBD2 aligns across 7 bases. This CDR3 is 14 amino acids long. Losses at the gene ends were 5 bases for V and 11 bases for J; bases not matched to a gene: 16. Germline values: CDR1 SGDLS, CDR2 YYNGEE. The CDR3 is CASSFRGEGEGKYF. The CDR3 nucleotides are TGTGCCAGCAGTTTTCGGGGGGAAGGAGAGGGAAAGTACTTC.

The chain carries TRBV5-1 and TRBJ1-5; a possible D gene is TRBD1 (5 bases). This CDR3 contains 13 residues. CDR1 SGHRS and CDR2 YFSETQ come from the germline V gene. The ends were cut back, 4 bases at V and 3 bases at J, with 8 bases in the middle. CDR3 protein: CASSPGPNQPQHF. The CDR3 nucleotides are TGCGCCAGCAGCCCAGGGCCCAATCAGCCCCAGCATTTT.

The chain is built from TRBV19 and TRBJ1-1; D gene ambiguous. V was pared by 6 bases and J by 2 bases, with 10 bases between. Germline CDR1 reads LNHDA; CDR2 reads SQIVND (reference sequence). The CDR3 totals 13 residues. The CDR3 here is CASSGGINTEAFF. The CDR3 DNA sequence: TGTGCCAGTAGCGGAGGAATAAACACTGAAGCTTTCTTT.

This clone turned up a few times. The J gene is TRBJ2-1, the V gene TRBV24-1; the D gene is possibly TRBD1 (6 bases). V dropped 3 bases and J dropped 10 bases, with 9 bases sitting between them. Germline V CDR1 and CDR2: KGHDR, SFDVKD. This CDR3 is 12 amino acids long. CDR3 sequence (DNA): TGTGCCACCAGTGATGCCGGGACAGAGCAGTTCTTC. This sequence encodes CATSDAGTEQFF.

The rearrangement joins TRBV7-6 to TRBJ1-2, with 7 bases aligning to TRBD1. The CDR3 runs 16 residues. Germline CDR1 SGHVS, CDR2 FNYEAQ. V shed 0 bases, J shed 4 bases, and the junction held 8 bases outside the gene matches. The CDR3 DNA reads TGTGCCAGCAGCTTAGCGGAGGGACAGTCTCGCTATGGCTACACCTTC. Translating gives CASSLAEGQSRYGYTF.

This chain connects TRBV28 to TRBJ1-1; D might be TRBD1 (5 bases). The ends were cut back, 6 bases at V and 1 base at J, with 9 bases in the middle. Germline V gives CDR1 MDHEN, CDR2 SYDVKM. The CDR3 spans 13 residues. CDR3 loop: CASRRTGNTEAFF. Written as DNA, the CDR3 is TGTGCCAGCAGACGAACAGGGAACACTGAAGCTTTCTTT.